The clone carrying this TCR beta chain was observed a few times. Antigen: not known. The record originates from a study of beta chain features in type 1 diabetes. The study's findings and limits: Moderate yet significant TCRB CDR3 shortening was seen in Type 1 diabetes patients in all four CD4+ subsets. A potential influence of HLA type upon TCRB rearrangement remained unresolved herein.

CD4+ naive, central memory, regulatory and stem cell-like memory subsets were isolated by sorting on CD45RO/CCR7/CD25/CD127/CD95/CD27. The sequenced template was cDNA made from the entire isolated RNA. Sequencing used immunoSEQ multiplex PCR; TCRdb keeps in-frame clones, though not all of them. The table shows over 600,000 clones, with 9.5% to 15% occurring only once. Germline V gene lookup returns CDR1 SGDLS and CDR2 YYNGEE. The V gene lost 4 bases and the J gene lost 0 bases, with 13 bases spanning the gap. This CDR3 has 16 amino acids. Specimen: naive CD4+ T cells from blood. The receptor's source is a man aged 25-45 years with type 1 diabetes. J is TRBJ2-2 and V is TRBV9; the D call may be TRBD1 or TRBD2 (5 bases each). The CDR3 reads CASSPGTATNTGELFF. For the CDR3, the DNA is TGTGCCAGCAGCCCCGGGACGGCTACGAACACCGGGGAGCTGTTTTTT. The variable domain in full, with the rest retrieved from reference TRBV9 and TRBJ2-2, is DSGVTQTPKHLITATGQRVTLRCSPRSGDLSVYWYQQSLDQGLQFLIQYYNGEERAKGNILERFSAQQFPDLHSELNLSSLELGDSALYFCASSPGTATNTGELFFGEGSRLTVL.